This T cell receptor (beta chain) was recorded in a study of blood T cell repertoires in COVID-19 (dated by TCRdb to 2019 to 2021). Notes on the research overall: Collaborator samples came from the United States, Italy and Spain and covered acute and convalescent phases of COVID-19. The prospective study material was composed of cDNA or gDNA derived from T cells, B-cell-depleted T cells, or PBMCs. The samples were drawn from two sources: the first 160 participants of the ongoing ImmuneRACE study, and 1,254 subjects contributed by 6 global collaborators. A freely available public database, intended as a resource for researchers studying the immune response to SARS-CoV-2, is where the repertoires were released. Deeply sampled blood TCRbeta repertoires from subjects exposed to, actively infected with, or recovered from COVID-19 were included in the dataset. Sample metadata almost always included a de-identified subject ID, COVID-19 status, age in years and sex. HLA class I and class II types, where available, came from metadata supplied by the sample provider rather than from assay-based typing.

Here is what the overall study found, with its caveats: The amount of clinical and demographic metadata varied by source and participant and was provided uncurated.

From the germline V gene, CDR1 is SGHRS and CDR2 is YFSETQ. The V and J ends are trimmed by 4 bases and 0 bases, leaving 8 bases between them. Spanning cysteine to phenylalanine, the CDR3 consists of 14 amino acids. The retained sequence is limited to the CDR3, 42 bases, with the frame set at the first base. Whole blood was collected in K2EDTA tubes by collaborating institutions according to the institutions' own protocols. For TCRbeta analysis, collaborator samples were shipped as frozen whole blood, as isolated PBMCs, or as DNA extracted from either sample type. Turning to this clone: The target of this receptor is not known. No much larger clone is present one base from it, and per-base qualities are unavailable.

TCRbeta CDR3 regions were amplified from genomic DNA by means of the immunoSEQ Assay, a bias-controlled multiplex PCR. The original methods were these. Within the assay, amplification of reference gene primers was used to estimate how many nucleated cells each sample contained. Sequence reads were collapsed and filtered to measure the absolute abundance of every unique TCRbeta CDR3 rearrangement. For each sample, productive Simpson clonality was calculated as the square root of Simpson's diversity index over productive rearrangements. TCRdb limited this immuneACCESS table to in-frame rearrangements with V and J called. A share of clones is missing; checked studies link under half to unresolved V genes, and the rest is unexplained. For V, J and clone size, that table is used; D and trimming come from the DNA. A total of some 100,000 clones appear in this sample, approximately 90% of them only once. Around 5% of the sample is taken by the ten largest.

Sequenced sample: peripheral blood. This chain is built from TRBV5-1 and TRBJ2-1; a tentative D call is TRBD1 (6 bases match). The clonotype originates from a woman aged 80 or over with active COVID-19. The CDR3 is CASSTDSSYNEQFF. The nucleotide sequence reads TGCGCCAGCAGCACGGACAGCTCCTACAATGAGCAGTTCTTC.